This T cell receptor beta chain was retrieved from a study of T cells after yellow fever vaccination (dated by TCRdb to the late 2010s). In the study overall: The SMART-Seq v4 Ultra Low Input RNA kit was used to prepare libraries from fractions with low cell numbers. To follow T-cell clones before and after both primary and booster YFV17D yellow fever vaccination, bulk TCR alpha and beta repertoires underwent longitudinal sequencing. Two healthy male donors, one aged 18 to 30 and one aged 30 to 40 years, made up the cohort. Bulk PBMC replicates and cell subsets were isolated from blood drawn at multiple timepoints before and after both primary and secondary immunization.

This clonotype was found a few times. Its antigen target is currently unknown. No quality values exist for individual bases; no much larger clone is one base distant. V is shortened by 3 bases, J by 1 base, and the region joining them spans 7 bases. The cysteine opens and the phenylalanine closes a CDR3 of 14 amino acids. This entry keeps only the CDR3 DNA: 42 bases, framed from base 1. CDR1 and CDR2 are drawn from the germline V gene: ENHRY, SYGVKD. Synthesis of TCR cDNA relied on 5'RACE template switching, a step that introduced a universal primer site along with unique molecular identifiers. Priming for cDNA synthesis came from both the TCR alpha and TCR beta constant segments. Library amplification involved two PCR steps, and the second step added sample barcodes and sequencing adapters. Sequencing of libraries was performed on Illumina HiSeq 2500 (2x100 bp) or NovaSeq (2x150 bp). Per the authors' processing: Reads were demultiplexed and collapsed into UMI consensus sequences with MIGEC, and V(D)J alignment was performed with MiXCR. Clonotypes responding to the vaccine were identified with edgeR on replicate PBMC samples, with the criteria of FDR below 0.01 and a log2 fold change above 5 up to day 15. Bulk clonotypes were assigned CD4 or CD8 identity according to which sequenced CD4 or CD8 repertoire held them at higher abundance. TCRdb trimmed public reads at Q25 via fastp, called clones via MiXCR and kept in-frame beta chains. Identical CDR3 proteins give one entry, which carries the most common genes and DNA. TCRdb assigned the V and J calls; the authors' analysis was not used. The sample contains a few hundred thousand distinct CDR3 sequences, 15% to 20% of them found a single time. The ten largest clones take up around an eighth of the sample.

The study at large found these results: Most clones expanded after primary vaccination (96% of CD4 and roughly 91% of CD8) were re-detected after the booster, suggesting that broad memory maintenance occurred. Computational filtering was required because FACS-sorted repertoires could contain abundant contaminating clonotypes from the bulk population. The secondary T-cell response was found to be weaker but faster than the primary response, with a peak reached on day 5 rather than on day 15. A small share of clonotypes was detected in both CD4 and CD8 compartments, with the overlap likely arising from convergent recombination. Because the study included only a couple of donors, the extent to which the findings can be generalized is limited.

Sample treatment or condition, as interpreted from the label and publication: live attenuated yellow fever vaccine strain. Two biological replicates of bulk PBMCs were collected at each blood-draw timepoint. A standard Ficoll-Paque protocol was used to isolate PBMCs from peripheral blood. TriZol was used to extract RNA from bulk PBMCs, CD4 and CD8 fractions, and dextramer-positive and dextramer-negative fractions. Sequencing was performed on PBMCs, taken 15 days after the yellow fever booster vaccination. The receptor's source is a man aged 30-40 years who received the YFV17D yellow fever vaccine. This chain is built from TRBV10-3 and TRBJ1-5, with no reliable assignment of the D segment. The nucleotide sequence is TGTGCCATCAGTGATCCGCGGAGCAATCAGCCCCAGCATTTT. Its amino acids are CAISDPRSNQPQHF.